This T cell receptor (beta chain) is from a study of CD4 T cells in relation to SARS-CoV-2 and coronaviruses. Whole-study findings and limits: Each donor contributed either pre-pandemic or post-infection samples, not both.

Unexposed donor CD4+ T cells date from about 2011-2018, before the COVID-19 pandemic. After 10 to 11 days of culture, CD4+ T cells were isolated. Unexposed-donor CD4+ T cells were probed with SARS-CoV-2 S/N and four cold-coronavirus spikes, cells permitting. PBMCs were plated at roughly 2 million per well in IL-2-containing medium. Half the medium was replaced with IL-2 medium on days 3 and 7. In regard to this clone: Its antigen is not identified.

TCRdb's copy holds only in-frame clones and misses some; the assay was immunoSEQ multiplex PCR. There are some 16,000 clones in the sample; roughly 82% occur only once, and around 29% lies in the top ten. The CDR3 sequence is 16 residues long. Germline lookup yields CDR1 SGHAT and CDR2 FQNNGV. Trimming at V came to 5 bases and at J to 4 bases, leaving 7 bases not matched to a gene. The TCR sequence derives from a human donor in good health. Material for sequencing was CD4+ T cells from PBMCs, cultured in vitro. This rearrangement joins TRBV11-2 to TRBJ2-1, with 11 bases matching TRBD2. CDR3 amino acids: CASSRLAGGRYNEQFF. Here the CDR3 DNA reads TGTGCCAGCAGCCGATTAGCGGGGGGGCGATACAATGAGCAGTTCTTC. The variable domain in full, with the rest retrieved from reference TRBV11-2 and TRBJ2-1, is EAGVAQSPRYKIIEKRQSVAFWCNPISGHATLYWYQQILGQGPKLLIQFQNNGVVDDSQLPKDRFSAERLKGVDSTLKIQPAKLEDSAVYLCASSRLAGGRYNEQFFGPGTRLTVL.